This T cell receptor beta chain was sequenced for a study of a mutant IDH1 vaccine in newly diagnosed glioma. A note on this clone: Its antigen is not identified.

Sequencing was performed with immunoSEQ multiplex PCR; in TCRdb, only in-frame clones are kept and a portion is missing. This table has about 55,000 clones, around four fifths appearing once. Sample time point: week 35, safety follow-up. What each vaccine dose contained was 300 ug of mutant IDH1 20-mer peptide, accompanied by topical imiquimod. The CDR3 covers 14 residues. The chain employs TRBV21-1 and TRBJ2-7; TRBD2 is taken as the D call from the table, unchecked against the DNA. TRBV21-1 is a known pseudogene. The clonotype was recovered from a woman between 18 and 30 years old with glioma. The source was PBMCs, collected from a glioma patient whose treatment included an IDH1 peptide vaccine. The CDR3 loop reads CASSKLTRSYEQYF. CDR3 sequence (DNA): TGTGCCAGCAGCAAATTGACGAGGTCCTACGAGCAGTACTTC.